These 5 T cell receptor beta chains share one sample of origin, sequenced in a study of cytomegalovirus exposure and HLA in healthy donors. PCR employed 60 Vbeta and 13 Jbeta primers. Assay: immunoSEQ multiplex PCR; the TCRdb copy retains only in-frame clones and omits some. The sample yields over 150,000 clones, 75% to 90% seen once. The sample taken for sequencing was PBMCs. These receptors were taken from a girl aged 2-10 years in good health and CMV-seropositive.

The CDR3 DNA follows: TGCGCCAGCAGCCAGCGGACAGGGGGTGGCTATGGCTACACCTTC. It is translated as CASSQRTGGGYGYTF. This chain joins TRBV5-1 and TRBJ1-2, with 10 bases identical to TRBD1. From germline, CDR1 is SGHRS and CDR2 YFSETQ. V gave up 4 bases and J gave up 4 bases; unmatched junction bases: 7. This CDR3 region has 15 residues. The entire variable domain, with the rest obtained from reference TRBV5-1 and TRBJ1-2, is as follows: KAGVTQTPRYLIKTRGQQVTLSCSPISGHRSVSWYQQTPGQGLQFLFEYFSETQRNKGNFPGRFSGRQFSNSRSEMNVSTLELGDSALYLCASSQRTGGGYGYTFGSGTRLTVV.

The chain employs TRBV14 and TRBJ1-1; D is uncertain. The CDR3 runs to 14 residues. The germline gives CDR1 SGHDN, CDR2 FVKESK. Trimming removed 2 bases from V and 4 bases from J, with 11 bases in between. The CDR3 nucleotides are TGTGCCAGCAGCCAACTTCCCCGGGGCACTGAAGCTTTCTTT. It translates to CASSQLPRGTEAFF.

J is TRBJ2-7 and V is TRBV14; D uncertain. From germline, CDR1 is SGHDN and CDR2 FVKESK. The CDR3 consists of 15 residues. Between the trimmed V and J ends, which lost 2 bases and 5 bases, there was a span of 16 bases. The CDR3 loop reads CASSQSLDFLHEQYF. The CDR3 DNA is TGTGCCAGCAGCCAATCCTTAGACTTCCTACACGAGCAGTACTTC. The full variable domain, with the rest looked up from reference TRBV14 and TRBJ2-7, is EAGVTQFPSHSVIEKGQTVTLRCDPISGHDNLYWYRRVMGKEIKFLLHFVKESKQDESGMPNNRFLAERTGGTYSTLKVQPAELEDSGVYFCASSQSLDFLHEQYFGPGTRLTVT.

The rearrangement links TRBV28 to TRBJ2-1; D is undetermined. The CDR3 runs to 11 residues. The V end lost 2 bases, the J end lost 12 bases, and 8 bases lay between the germline ends. Germline assignment: CDR1 MDHEN and CDR2 SYDVKM. CDR3 protein: CASSLGRRQFF. The CDR3 DNA sequence: TGTGCCAGCAGTTTAGGTCGGAGGCAGTTCTTC.

This clone was seen a handful of times. The same CDR3 is also encoded by other DNA sequences in this sample. The rearrangement uses TRBV5-6 and TRBJ1-1, with D tentatively TRBD1 (6 bases). Trimming removed 0 bases at V and 1 base at J, with 7 bases between. The CDR3 contains 14 residues. Germline V gene data show CDR1 as SGHDT and CDR2 as YYEEEE. In DNA form, the CDR3 reads TGTGCCAGCAGCTTGGGAGGGGGGAACACTGAAGCTTTCTTT. The encoded protein is CASSLGGGNTEAFF.